These T cell receptor beta chains were read from a single sample in a study of T cells in Graves' hyperthyroidism and ophthalmopathy. One entry per CDR3 protein results from TCRdb running MiXCR on the multiplex PCR reads. The table includes about 500,000 distinct CDR3 sequences, about a sixth detected once. The specimen was blood. These receptors all stem from a young woman with Graves' ophthalmopathy. Both conserved end residues are part of each CDR3. The order of the fields is clone size, J gene, D gene, V gene, CDR3 protein, CDR3 DNA. The D gene is left open where the match is weak. Only part of the rows carry a size: once, few, many, or a class if the clone is expanded.

abundance: NA; j_gene: TRBJ2-1; d_gene: TRBD1; v_gene: TRBV19; CDR3aa: CASSRSGTGVGEQFF; CDR3nt: TGTGCCAGTAGTAGGTCTGGGACAGGCGTAGGGGAGCAGTTCTTC
abundance: NA; j_gene: TRBJ2-5; d_gene: NA; v_gene: TRBV4-3; CDR3aa: CASSQDFREPGLNPLGQETQYF; CDR3nt: TGCGCCAGCAGCCAAGATTTTCGAGAACCAGGGCTGAATCCATTGGGCCAAGAGACCCAGTACTTC
abundance: NA; j_gene: TRBJ2-2; d_gene: NA; v_gene: TRBV12-3/TRBV12-4; CDR3aa: CASSFGPKAVSGELFF; CDR3nt: TGTGCCAGCAGTTTCGGACCCAAGGCAGTTAGCGGGGAGCTGTTTTTT
abundance: NA; j_gene: TRBJ2-1; d_gene: NA; v_gene: TRBV7-2; CDR3aa: CASSPEWRVNEQFF; CDR3nt: TGTGCCAGCAGCCCCGAATGGAGGGTCAATGAGCAGTTCTTC
abundance: once; j_gene: TRBJ2-7; d_gene: NA; v_gene: TRBV30; CDR3aa: CAWSVGGDTYEQYF; CDR3nt: TGTGCCTGGAGTGTAGGTGGGGACACCTACGAGCAGTACTTC
abundance: many; j_gene: TRBJ1-1; d_gene: NA; v_gene: TRBV11-2; CDR3aa: CASSGRGVGVTEAFF; CDR3nt: TGTGCCAGCAGCGGCAGGGGAGTGGGAGTCACTGAAGCTTTCTTT
abundance: few; j_gene: TRBJ2-2; d_gene: NA; v_gene: TRBV20-1; CDR3aa: CSAPVGAGELFF; CDR3nt: TGCAGTGCTCCCGTAGGCGCCGGGGAGCTGTTTTTT
abundance: NA; j_gene: TRBJ1-2; d_gene: NA; v_gene: TRBV6-1; CDR3aa: CASSESGYYGYTF; CDR3nt: TGTGCCAGCAGTGAATCGGGGTACTATGGCTACACCTTC
abundance: few; j_gene: TRBJ1-2; d_gene: NA; v_gene: TRBV6-1; CDR3aa: CASSEVVYGYTF; CDR3nt: TGTGCCAGCAGTGAAGTGGTATATGGCTACACCTTC
abundance: many; j_gene: TRBJ2-3; d_gene: TRBD2; v_gene: TRBV20-1; CDR3aa: CSARLAGTTDTQYF; CDR3nt: TGCAGTGCTAGACTAGCGGGGACCACAGATACGCAGTATTTT
abundance: few; j_gene: TRBJ1-1; d_gene: NA; v_gene: TRBV10-3; CDR3aa: CAITKDILTEAFF; CDR3nt: TGTGCCATCACTAAAGACATTCTCACTGAAGCTTTCTTT
abundance: many; j_gene: TRBJ2-1; d_gene: TRBD1; v_gene: TRBV12-3/TRBV12-4; CDR3aa: CASSPQGKRGPYNEQFF; CDR3nt: TGTGCCAGCAGTCCCCAGGGTAAAAGGGGGCCATACAATGAGCAGTTCTTC
abundance: NA; j_gene: TRBJ1-5; d_gene: NA; v_gene: TRBV27; CDR3aa: CASSLWGRGSQPQHF; CDR3nt: TGTGCCAGCAGTTTATGGGGCAGGGGCAGCCAGCCCCAGCATTTT
abundance: many; j_gene: TRBJ1-5; d_gene: NA; v_gene: TRBV3-1; CDR3aa: CASSQVVGNQPQHF; CDR3nt: TGTGCCAGCAGCCAAGTCGTTGGCAATCAGCCCCAGCATTTT